This is a list of T cell receptor beta chains from one sample in a study of shared clonotypes between healthy human individuals. Using immunoSEQ multiplex PCR, the repertoire was profiled, and TCRdb retains in-frame clones only, with some absent. Counted here are 400,000 to 600,000 clones, almost 80% occurring once; the ten biggest clones make up around 12%. The sequenced sample consisted of PBMCs. These receptors all come from a woman between 40 and 50 years old in good health. Some clones in this sample may be carry-over from other donors' samples. CDR3s include the opening cysteine and the closing phenylalanine or tryptophan. D genes are given only for firm matches. Size tells how often a clone was seen (once, few, many) or the class of an expanded clone, and some rows leave it out.

.	TRBJ2-7	.	TRBV4-1	CASSRATGRYEQYF	TGCGCCAGCAGCCGAGCGACAGGAAGATACGAGCAGTACTTC
.	TRBJ2-3	.	TRBV28	CASSSPLGGEDTQYF	TGTGCCAGCAGTTCACCCCTGGGCGGGGAGGATACGCAGTATTTT
TRBD1	TRBJ1-2	.	TRBV28	CATSEVGQNYGYTF	TGTGCCACCAGCGAAGTGGGACAGAACTATGGCTACACCTTC
.	TRBJ2-3	.	TRBV6-4	CASSDARSSTDTQYF	TGTGCCAGCAGTGACGCTCGGTCTAGCACAGATACGCAGTATTTT
.	TRBJ1-1	medium-sized	TRBV6-4	CASSPTENTEAFF	TGTGCCAGCAGTCCCACAGAGAACACTGAAGCTTTCTTT
.	TRBJ1-2	few	TRBV6-1	CASSESHSGYTF	TGTGCCAGCAGTGAAAGTCACTCTGGCTACACCTTC
.	TRBJ2-7	few	TRBV27	CASSYPDRFSYEQYF	TGTGCCAGCAGTTACCCTGACAGGTTCTCCTACGAGCAGTACTTC
TRBD2	TRBJ2-5	many	TRBV6-4	CASSDGGSRKTQYF	TGTGCCAGCAGTGACGGCGGGAGTCGTAAGACCCAGTACTTC
.	TRBJ1-4	.	TRBV18	CASSPRVNEKLFF	TGTGCCAGCTCACCTCGAGTGAATGAAAAACTGTTTTTT
TRBD2	TRBJ2-1	.	TRBV11-3	CASSHPGGRFNEQFF	TGTGCCAGCAGCCATCCTGGCGGGAGGTTCAATGAGCAGTTCTTC
.	TRBJ2-3	.	TRBV6-6	CASRKRDTDTQYF	TGTGCCAGCAGAAAGAGGGACACAGATACGCAGTATTTT
TRBD2	TRBJ2-5	.	TRBV2	CASTLLAGGRWETQYF	TGTGCCAGCACTTTACTAGCGGGAGGGCGCTGGGAGACCCAGTACTTC
TRBD1	TRBJ2-2	.	TRBV18	CASSRASGTGISAGELFF	TGTGCCAGCTCACGGGCTTCCGGGACAGGGATTTCCGCCGGGGAGCTGTTTTTT
TRBD1	TRBJ2-7	.	TRBV9	CASSVTGQGVEQYF	TGTGCCAGCAGCGTAACCGGACAGGGGGTCGAGCAGTACTTC
.	TRBJ2-5	.	TRBV5-1	CASSLGGGGGETQYF	TGCGCCAGCAGCTTGGGAGGCGGGGGCGGAGAGACCCAGTACTTC
TRBD2	TRBJ2-1	.	TRBV19	CASSPGRLAGYNEQFF	TGTGCCAGTAGTCCTGGTCGACTAGCGGGTTACAATGAGCAGTTCTTC
.	TRBJ2-2	.	TRBV11-2	CASRVPGRVNTGELFF	TGTGCCAGCAGAGTGCCGGGGAGAGTGAACACCGGGGAGCTGTTTTTT
.	TRBJ2-7	.	TRBV7-3	CASPDYEQYF	TGTGCCAGCCCGGACTACGAGCAGTACTTC
.	TRBJ2-2	.	TRBV4-2	CASSQFGVENTGELFF	TGTGCCAGCAGCCAATTTGGAGTAGAGAACACCGGGGAGCTGTTTTTT
.	TRBJ2-1	.	TRBV10-1	CASSEGGGWGQFF	TGCGCCAGCAGTGAAGGGGGGGGTTGGGGGCAGTTCTTC
TRBD1	TRBJ2-7	.	TRBV10-3	CAISDSGQGGWGYEQYF	TGTGCCATCAGTGATTCAGGACAGGGCGGCTGGGGTTACGAGCAGTACTTC
.	TRBJ2-2	.	TRBV7-2	CASSLARINPTGELFF	TGTGCCAGCAGCCTAGCCCGGATCAACCCCACCGGGGAGCTGTTTTTT
.	TRBJ1-1	.	TRBV28	CASSDGGGNTEAFF	TGTGCCAGCAGCGACGGGGGTGGAAACACTGAAGCTTTCTTT
.	TRBJ2-5	.	TRBV7-3	CASSLEEQGTQYF	TGTGCCAGCAGCCTGGAAGAACAGGGGACCCAGTACTTC